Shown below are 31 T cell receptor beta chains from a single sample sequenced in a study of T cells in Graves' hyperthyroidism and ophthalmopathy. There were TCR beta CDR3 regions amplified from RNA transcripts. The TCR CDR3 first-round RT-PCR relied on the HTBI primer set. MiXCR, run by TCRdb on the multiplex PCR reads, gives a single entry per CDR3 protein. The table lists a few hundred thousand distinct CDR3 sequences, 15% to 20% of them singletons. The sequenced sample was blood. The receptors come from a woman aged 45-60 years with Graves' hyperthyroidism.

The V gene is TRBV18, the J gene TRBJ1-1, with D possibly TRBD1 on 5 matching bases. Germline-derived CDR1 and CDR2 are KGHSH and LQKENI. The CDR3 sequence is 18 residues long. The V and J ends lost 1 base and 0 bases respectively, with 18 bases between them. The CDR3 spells CASSPRGGELSMNTEAFF. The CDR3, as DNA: TGTGCCAGCTCACCACGGGGAGGGGAGTTATCGATGAACACTGAAGCTTTCTTT.

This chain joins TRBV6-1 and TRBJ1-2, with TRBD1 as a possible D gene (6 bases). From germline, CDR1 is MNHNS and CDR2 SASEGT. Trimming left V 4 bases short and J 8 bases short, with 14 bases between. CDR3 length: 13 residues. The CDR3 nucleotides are TGTGCCAGCAGTGGGCAGGGGATGGGCGGCTACACCTTC. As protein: CASSGQGMGGYTF.

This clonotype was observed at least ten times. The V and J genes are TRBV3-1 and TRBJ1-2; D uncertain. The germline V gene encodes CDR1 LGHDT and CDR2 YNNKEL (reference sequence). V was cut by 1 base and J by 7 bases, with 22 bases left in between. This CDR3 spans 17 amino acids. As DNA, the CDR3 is TGTGCCAGCAGCCAAGTCGTGACGGGAGGAAGTATTGGTGGCTACACCTTC. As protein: CASSQVVTGGSIGGYTF.

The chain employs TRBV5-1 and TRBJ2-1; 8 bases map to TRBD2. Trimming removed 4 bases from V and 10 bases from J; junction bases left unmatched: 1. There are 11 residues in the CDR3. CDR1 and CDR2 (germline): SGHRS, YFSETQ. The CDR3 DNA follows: TGCGCCAGCAGCAAGCGGGGGGAGCAGTTCTTC. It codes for CASSKRGEQFF. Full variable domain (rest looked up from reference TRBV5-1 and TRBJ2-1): KAGVTQTPRYLIKTRGQQVTLSCSPISGHRSVSWYQQTPGQGLQFLFEYFSETQRNKGNFPGRFSGRQFSNSRSEMNVSTLELGDSALYLCASSKRGEQFFGPGTRLTVL.

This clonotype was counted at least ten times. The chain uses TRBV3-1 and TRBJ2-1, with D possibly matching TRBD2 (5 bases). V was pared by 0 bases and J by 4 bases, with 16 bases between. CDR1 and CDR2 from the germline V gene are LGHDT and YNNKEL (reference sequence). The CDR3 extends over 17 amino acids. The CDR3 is CASSQDTSGGFYNEQFF. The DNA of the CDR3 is TGTGCCAGCAGCCAAGATACGAGCGGAGGATTTTACAATGAGCAGTTCTTC.

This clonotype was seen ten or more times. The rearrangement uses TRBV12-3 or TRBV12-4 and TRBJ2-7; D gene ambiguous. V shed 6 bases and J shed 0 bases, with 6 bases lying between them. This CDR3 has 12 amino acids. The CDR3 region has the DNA TGTGCCAGCAGCCAATTCTCCTACGAGCAGTACTTC. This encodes CASSQFSYEQYF.

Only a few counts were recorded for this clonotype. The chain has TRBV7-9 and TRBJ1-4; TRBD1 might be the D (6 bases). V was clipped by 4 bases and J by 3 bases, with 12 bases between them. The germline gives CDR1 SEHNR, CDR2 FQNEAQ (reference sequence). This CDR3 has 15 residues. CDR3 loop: CASSYGGHSNEKLFF. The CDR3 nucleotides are TGTGCCAGCAGCTACGGGGGACACTCTAATGAAAAACTGTTTTTT.

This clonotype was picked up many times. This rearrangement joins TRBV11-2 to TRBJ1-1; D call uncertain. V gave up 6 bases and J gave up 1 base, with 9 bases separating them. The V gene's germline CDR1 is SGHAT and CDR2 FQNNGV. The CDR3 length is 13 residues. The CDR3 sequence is CASREQPNTEAFF. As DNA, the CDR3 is TGTGCCAGCAGGGAACAACCGAACACTGAAGCTTTCTTT.

The CDR3, as DNA: TGTGCCAGCAGTGAATCGGGTAACGTGCAGTACTTC. Translating gives CASSESGNVQYF. This chain connects TRBV2 to TRBJ2-7; D gene unclear. Trimming left V 2 bases short and J 9 bases short, with 11 bases between. Germline V gives CDR1 SNHLY, CDR2 FYNNEI. The CDR3 has 12 amino acids.

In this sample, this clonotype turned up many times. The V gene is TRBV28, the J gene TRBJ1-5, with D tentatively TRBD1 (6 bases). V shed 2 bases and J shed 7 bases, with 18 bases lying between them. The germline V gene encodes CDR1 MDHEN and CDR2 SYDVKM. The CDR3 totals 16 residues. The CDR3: CASSLRTGGGGQPQHF. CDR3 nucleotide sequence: TGTGCCAGCAGTTTAAGAACGGGGGGCGGAGGACAGCCCCAGCATTTT.

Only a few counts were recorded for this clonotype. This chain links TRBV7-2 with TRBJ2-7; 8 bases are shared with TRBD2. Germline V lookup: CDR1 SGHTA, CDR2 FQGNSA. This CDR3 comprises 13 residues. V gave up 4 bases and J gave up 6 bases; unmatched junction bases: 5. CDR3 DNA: TGTGCCAGCAGCTCCAGCGGGAGTGGCGAGCAGTACTTC. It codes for CASSSSGSGEQYF.

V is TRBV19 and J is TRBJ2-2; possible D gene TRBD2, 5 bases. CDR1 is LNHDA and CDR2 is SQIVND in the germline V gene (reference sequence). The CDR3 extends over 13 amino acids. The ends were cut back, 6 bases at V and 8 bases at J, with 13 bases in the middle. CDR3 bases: TGTGCCAGTAGGATATGGGAGCGGGGGGAGCTGTTTTTT. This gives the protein CASRIWERGELFF.

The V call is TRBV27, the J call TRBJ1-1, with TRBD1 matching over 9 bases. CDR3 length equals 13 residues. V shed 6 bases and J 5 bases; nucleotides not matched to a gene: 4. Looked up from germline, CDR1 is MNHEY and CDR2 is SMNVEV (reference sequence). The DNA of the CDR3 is TGTGCCAGCAGAATGACAGGGGGAACTGAAGCTTTCTTT. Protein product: CASRMTGGTEAFF.

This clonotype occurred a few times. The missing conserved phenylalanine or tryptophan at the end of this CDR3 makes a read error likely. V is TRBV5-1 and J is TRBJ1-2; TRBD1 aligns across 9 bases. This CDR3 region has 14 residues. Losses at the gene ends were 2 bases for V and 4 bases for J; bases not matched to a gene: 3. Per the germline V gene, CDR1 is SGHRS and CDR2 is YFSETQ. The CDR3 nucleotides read TGCGCCAGCAGCTTTCAGGGACAGGGCTATGGCTACACCCTC. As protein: CASSFQGQGYGYTL.

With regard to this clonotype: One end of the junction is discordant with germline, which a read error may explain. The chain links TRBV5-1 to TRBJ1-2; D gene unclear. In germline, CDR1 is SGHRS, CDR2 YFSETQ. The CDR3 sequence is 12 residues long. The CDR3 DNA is TGTGCCAGCAGAGGAGCGGGGAGAGGCTACACCTTC. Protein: CASRGAGRGYTF.

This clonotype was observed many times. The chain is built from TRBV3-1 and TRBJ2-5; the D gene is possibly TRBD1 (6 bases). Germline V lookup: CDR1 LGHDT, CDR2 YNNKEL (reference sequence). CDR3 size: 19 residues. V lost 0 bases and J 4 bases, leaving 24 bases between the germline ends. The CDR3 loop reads CASSQDGSRGVLGGETQYF. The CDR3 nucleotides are TGTGCCAGCAGCCAAGATGGAAGCAGGGGAGTCTTAGGAGGAGAGACCCAGTACTTC.

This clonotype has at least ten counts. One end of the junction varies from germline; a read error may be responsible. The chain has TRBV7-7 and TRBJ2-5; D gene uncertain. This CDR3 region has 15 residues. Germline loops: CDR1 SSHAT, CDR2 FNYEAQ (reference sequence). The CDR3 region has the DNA TGTGCTAGCAGCTTGACTCCCTTGTCGAGTGAGACCCAGTACTTC. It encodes CASSLTPLSSETQYF.

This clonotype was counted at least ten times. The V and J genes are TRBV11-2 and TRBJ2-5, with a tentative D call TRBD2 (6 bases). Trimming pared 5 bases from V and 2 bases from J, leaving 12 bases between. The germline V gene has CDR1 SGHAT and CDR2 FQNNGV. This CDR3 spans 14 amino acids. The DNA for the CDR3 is TGTGCCAGCAGCCCGCCCGGGACTCAAGAGACCCAGTACTTC. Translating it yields CASSPPGTQETQYF.

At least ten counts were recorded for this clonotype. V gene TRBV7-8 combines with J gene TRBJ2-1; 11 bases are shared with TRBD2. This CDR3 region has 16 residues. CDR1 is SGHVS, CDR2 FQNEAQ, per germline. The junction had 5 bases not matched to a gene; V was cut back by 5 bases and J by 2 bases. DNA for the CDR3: TGTGCCAGCAGCCCTCCTAGCGGGGGGACCTACAATGAGCAGTTCTTC. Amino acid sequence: CASSPPSGGTYNEQFF.

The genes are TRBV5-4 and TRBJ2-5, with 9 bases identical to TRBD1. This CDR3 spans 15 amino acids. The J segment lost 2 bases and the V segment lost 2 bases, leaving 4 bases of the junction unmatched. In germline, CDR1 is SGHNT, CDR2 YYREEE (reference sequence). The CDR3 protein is CASSFGGQGQETQYF. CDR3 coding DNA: TGTGCCAGCAGCTTTGGCGGACAGGGGCAAGAGACCCAGTACTTC.

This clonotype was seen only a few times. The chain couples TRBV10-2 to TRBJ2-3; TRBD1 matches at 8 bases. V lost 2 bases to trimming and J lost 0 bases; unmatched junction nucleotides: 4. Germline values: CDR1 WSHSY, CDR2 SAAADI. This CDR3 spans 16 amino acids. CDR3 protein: CASSEPDRASTDTQYF. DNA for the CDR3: TGCGCCAGCAGTGAGCCGGACAGGGCGAGCACAGATACGCAGTATTTT.

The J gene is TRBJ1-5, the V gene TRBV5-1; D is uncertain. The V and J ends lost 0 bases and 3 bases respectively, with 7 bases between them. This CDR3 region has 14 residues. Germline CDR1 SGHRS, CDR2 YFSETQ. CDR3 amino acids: CASSLEAANQPQHF. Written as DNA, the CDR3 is TGCGCCAGCAGCTTGGAGGCAGCCAATCAGCCCCAGCATTTT.

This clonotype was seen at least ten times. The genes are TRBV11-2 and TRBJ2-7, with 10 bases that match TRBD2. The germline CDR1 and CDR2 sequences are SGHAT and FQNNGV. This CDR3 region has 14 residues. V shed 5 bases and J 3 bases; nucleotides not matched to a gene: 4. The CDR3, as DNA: TGTGCCAGCAGCCAGGGACTAGCGAACTACGAGCAGTACGTC. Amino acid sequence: CASSQGLANYEQYV.

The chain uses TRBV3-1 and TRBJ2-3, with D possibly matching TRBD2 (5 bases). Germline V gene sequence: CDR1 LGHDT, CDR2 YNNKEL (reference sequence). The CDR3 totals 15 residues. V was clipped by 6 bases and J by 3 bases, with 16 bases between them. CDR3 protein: CASSSMSSGTDTQYF. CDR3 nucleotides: TGTGCCAGCAGTTCTATGTCTTCGGGAACAGATACGCAGTATTTT.

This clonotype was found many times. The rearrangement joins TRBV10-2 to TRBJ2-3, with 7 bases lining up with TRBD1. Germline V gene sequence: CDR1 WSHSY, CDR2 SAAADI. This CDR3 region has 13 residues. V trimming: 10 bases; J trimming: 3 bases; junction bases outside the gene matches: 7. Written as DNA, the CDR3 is TGCGCCACTCGACAGGGAAGTACAGATACGCAGTATTTT. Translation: CATRQGSTDTQYF.

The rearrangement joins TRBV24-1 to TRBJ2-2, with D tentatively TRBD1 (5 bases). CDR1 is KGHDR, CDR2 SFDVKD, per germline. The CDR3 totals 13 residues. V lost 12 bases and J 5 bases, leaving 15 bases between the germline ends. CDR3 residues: CAVGHTKTGELFF. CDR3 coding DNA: TGTGCCGTAGGACATACAAAAACCGGGGAGCTGTTTTTT.

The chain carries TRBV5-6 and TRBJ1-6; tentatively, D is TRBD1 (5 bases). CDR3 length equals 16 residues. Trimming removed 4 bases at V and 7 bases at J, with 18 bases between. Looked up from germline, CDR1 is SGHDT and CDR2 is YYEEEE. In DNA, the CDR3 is TGTGCCAGCAGCCACCGGGCCTATCGGGGGAATTCACCCCTCCACTTT. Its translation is CASSHRAYRGNSPLHF. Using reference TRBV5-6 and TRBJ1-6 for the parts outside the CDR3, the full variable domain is DAGVTQSPTHLIKTRGQQVTLRCSPKSGHDTVSWYQQALGQGPQFIFQYYEEEERQRGNFPDRFSGHQFPNYSSELNVNALLLGDSALYLCASSHRAYRGNSPLHFGNGTRLTVT.

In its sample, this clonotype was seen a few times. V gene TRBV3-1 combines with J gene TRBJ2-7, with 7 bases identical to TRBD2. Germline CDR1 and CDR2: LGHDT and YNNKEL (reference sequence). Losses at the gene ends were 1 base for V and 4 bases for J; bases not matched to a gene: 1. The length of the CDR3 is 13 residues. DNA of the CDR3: TGTGCCAGCAGCCAAGTGGGAGGGTACGAGCAGTACTTC. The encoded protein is CASSQVGGYEQYF.

CDR3 loop: CASSLGQGPINEKLFF. CDR3 nucleotides: TGCGCCAGCAGCCTGGGACAGGGCCCGATTAATGAAAAACTGTTTTTT. The rearrangement joins TRBV4-1 to TRBJ1-4; 9 bases fit TRBD1. Trimming at V came to 4 bases and at J to 4 bases, leaving 7 bases not matched to a gene. The CDR3 is 16 amino acids. Germline values: CDR1 MGHRA, CDR2 YSYEKL.

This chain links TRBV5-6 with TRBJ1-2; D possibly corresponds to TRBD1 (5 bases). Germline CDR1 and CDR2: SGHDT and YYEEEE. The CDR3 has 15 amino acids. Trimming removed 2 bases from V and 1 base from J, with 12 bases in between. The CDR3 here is CASSLSGDLNYGYTF. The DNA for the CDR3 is TGTGCCAGCAGCTTATCCGGGGACCTTAACTATGGCTACACCTTC. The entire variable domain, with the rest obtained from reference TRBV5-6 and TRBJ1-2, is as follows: DAGVTQSPTHLIKTRGQQVTLRCSPKSGHDTVSWYQQALGQGPQFIFQYYEEEERQRGNFPDRFSGHQFPNYSSELNVNALLLGDSALYLCASSLSGDLNYGYTFGSGTRLTVV.

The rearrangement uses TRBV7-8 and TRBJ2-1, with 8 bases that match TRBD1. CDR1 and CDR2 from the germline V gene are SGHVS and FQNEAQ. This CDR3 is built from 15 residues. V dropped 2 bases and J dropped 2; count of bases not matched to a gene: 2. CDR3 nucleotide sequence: TGTGCCAGCAGCTTATGGGGACAGGCCTACAATGAGCAGTTCTTC. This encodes CASSLWGQAYNEQFF.